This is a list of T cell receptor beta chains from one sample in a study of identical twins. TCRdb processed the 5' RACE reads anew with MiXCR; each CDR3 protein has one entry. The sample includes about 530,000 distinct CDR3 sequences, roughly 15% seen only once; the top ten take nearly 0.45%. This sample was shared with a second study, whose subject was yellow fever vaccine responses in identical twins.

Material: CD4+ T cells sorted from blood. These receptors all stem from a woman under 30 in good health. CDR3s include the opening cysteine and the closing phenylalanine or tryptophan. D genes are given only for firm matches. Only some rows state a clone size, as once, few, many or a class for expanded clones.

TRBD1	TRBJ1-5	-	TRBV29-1	TGCAGCGTTGTAGACAGGGTAAATCAGCCCCAGCATTTT	CSVVDRVNQPQHF
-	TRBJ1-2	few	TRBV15	TGTGCCACCAGCAGAGTTATTCAGGGTTATGACTATGGCTACACCTTC	CATSRVIQGYDYGYTF
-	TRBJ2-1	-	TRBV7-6	TGTGCCAGCAGCTCCAGCCCCCCGGGTAGCGGCAATGAGCAGTTCTTC	CASSSSPPGSGNEQFF
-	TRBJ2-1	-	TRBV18	TGTGCCAGCTCACCGGAGGGGCTCTCCTACAATGAGCAGTTCTTC	CASSPEGLSYNEQFF
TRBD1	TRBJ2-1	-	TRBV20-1	TGCAGTGCTAGAAACAGGGGGCATTGGGATGAGCAGTTCTTC	CSARNRGHWDEQFF
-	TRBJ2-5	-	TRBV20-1	TGCAGTGCGCAGGACTTCCGGATAGAGACCCAGTACTTC	CSAQDFRIETQYF
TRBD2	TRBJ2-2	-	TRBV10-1	TGCGCCCAACTCCCCGGGGAGGGCGCCGGGGAGCTGTTTTTT	CAQLPGEGAGELFF
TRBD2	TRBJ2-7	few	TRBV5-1	TGCGCCAGCAGCCAAGCGGTGGGGACTACCTACGAGCAGTACTTC	CASSQAVGTTYEQYF
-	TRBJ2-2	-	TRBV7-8	TGTGCCGAACAGGGAGACGGGGCCGGGGAGCTGTTTTTT	CAEQGDGAGELFF
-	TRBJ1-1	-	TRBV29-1	TGCAGCGGTCGCCAGGGCACTGAAGCTTTCTTT	CSGRQGTEAFF
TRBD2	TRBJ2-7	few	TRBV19	TGTGCCAGTAGGATGACTAGCGGGACATACGAGCAGTACTTC	CASRMTSGTYEQYF
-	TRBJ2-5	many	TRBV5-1	TGCGCCAGCAGCGCCCAAGAGACCCAGTACTTC	CASSAQETQYF
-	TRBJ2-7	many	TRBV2	TGTGCCAGCAGTCGTATAGACAGTTACGAGCAGTACTTC	CASSRIDSYEQYF
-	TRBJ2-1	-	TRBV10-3	TGTGCCATCACCTGGAGCTCCTACAATGAGCAGTTCTTC	CAITWSSYNEQFF
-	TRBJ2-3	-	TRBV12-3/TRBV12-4	TGTGCCAGCAGTTTCCACAGGGTTAGCACAGATACGCAGTATTTT	CASSFHRVSTDTQYF
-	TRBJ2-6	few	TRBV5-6	TGTGCCAGCAGCTTGGCGCTAGGGTCAAATTGGGCCAACGTCCTGACTTTC	CASSLALGSNWANVLTF
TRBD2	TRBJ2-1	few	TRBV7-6	TGTGCCAGCAGCTTATTTCTAGCGGGGGGGGCCTCCTACAATGAGCAGTTCTTC	CASSLFLAGGASYNEQFF